Listed below are T cell receptor beta chains from one sample, sequenced in a study of cytomegalovirus exposure and HLA in healthy donors. TCRdb keeps only in-frame clones here, not all; method: immunoSEQ multiplex PCR. This table has some 130,000 clones, approximately 61% appearing once. Sequenced sample: PBMCs. Receptor source: a human donor in good health. The CDR3 runs from the conserved cysteine through the conserved F or W. Fields, in order: CDR3 protein, V gene, J gene.

CDR3: CASTGERGAGNTGELFF
V: TRBV2
J: TRBJ2-2

CDR3: CASSLSREGETQYF
V: TRBV27
J: TRBJ2-5

CDR3: CASSRNRGHTGELFF
V: TRBV7-7
J: TRBJ2-2

CDR3: CASSPRTGGAGDEQFF
V: TRBV11-3
J: TRBJ2-1

CDR3: CASRADRGWINEQFF
V: TRBV2
J: TRBJ2-1

CDR3: CASSVTSGSQSTDTQYF
V: TRBV9
J: TRBJ2-3

CDR3: CASRLTGTSPYEQYF
V: TRBV2
J: TRBJ2-7

CDR3: CASSKVSFQGAENEQFF
V: TRBV21-1
J: TRBJ2-1

CDR3: CASSGLTGENGYEQYF
V: TRBV2
J: TRBJ2-7

CDR3: CASSPVAGDTGELFF
V: TRBV18
J: TRBJ2-2

CDR3: CASTEGGRRFDGYTF
V: TRBV7-8
J: TRBJ1-2

CDR3: CASSRPDSPPEAFF
V: TRBV4-1
J: TRBJ1-1

CDR3: CAIRDPGQGDEKLFF
V: TRBV10-3
J: TRBJ1-4

CDR3: CASSSPGGRYTEAFF
V: TRBV7-9
J: TRBJ1-1

CDR3: CASSSDSVNEQFF
V: TRBV7-3
J: TRBJ2-1

CDR3: CASSVGGLGTGELFF
V: TRBV9
J: TRBJ2-2

CDR3: CASSPGGSGANVLTF
V: TRBV28
J: TRBJ2-6

CDR3: CASRGTVTTNTGELFF
V: TRBV27
J: TRBJ2-2

CDR3: CASSSTQVSEQYF
V: TRBV7-9
J: TRBJ2-7

CDR3: CAISDRLNTEAFF
V: TRBV10-3
J: TRBJ1-1

CDR3: CASTIASQGSHEQYF
V: TRBV19
J: TRBJ2-7

CDR3: CASSLQGGGSQETQYF
V: TRBV5-1
J: TRBJ2-5

CDR3: CASSGPGTGGSYEQYF
V: TRBV9
J: TRBJ2-7

CDR3: CSVEGQGTGELFF
V: TRBV29-1
J: TRBJ2-2

CDR3: CAARLAGVNEQFF
V: TRBV2
J: TRBJ2-1

CDR3: CASSFQTGWTGELFF
V: TRBV28
J: TRBJ2-2

CDR3: CASSSTGLSNQPQHF
V: TRBV7-2
J: TRBJ1-5

CDR3: CASVGRETYEQYF
V: TRBV28
J: TRBJ2-7

CDR3: CASTAGTYNEQFF
V: TRBV28
J: TRBJ2-1

CDR3: CASSLVSQSEYF
V: TRBV5-6
J: TRBJ2-7

CDR3: CATGEGYGSSYNEQFF
V: TRBV10-3
J: TRBJ2-1

CDR3: CASSSGLAGDNEQFF
V: TRBV5-4
J: TRBJ2-1

CDR3: CASSSQAGRSRFYNEQFF
V: TRBV7-2
J: TRBJ2-1

CDR3: CSVVGQGGRNEQYF
V: TRBV29-1
J: TRBJ2-7

CDR3: CASTLEVRETQYF
V: TRBV21-1
J: TRBJ2-5

CDR3: CASNLMGRNENGYTF
V: TRBV2
J: TRBJ1-2

CDR3: CASRSGQGLHNEQFF
V: TRBV28
J: TRBJ2-1

CDR3: CASSVAGLAGGSSYNEQFF
V: TRBV9
J: TRBJ2-1

CDR3: CASLAGGTQYF
V: TRBV6-5
J: TRBJ2-5

CDR3: CASSHAQGNGYGYTF
V: TRBV28
J: TRBJ1-2

CDR3: CASSRIGQGGEKLFF
V: TRBV28
J: TRBJ1-4

CDR3: CASSQGQLVYEQYF
V: TRBV14
J: TRBJ2-7

CDR3: CASSLPGSTGELFF
V: TRBV5-6
J: TRBJ2-2

CDR3: CASSTGPEQYF
V: TRBV19
J: TRBJ2-7

CDR3: CASSPGLAGGTGELFF
V: TRBV7-3
J: TRBJ2-2

CDR3: CATEGLAGAGGELFF
V: TRBV15
J: TRBJ2-2

CDR3: CASSLNGGNTEAFF
V: TRBV27
J: TRBJ1-1

CDR3: CASAEMRGYTF
V: TRBV6-1
J: TRBJ1-2

CDR3: CASSPPLAGGTGELFF
V: TRBV18
J: TRBJ2-2

CDR3: CASTYSSYEQYF
V: TRBV28
J: TRBJ2-7

CDR3: CASSQGRPNEKLFF
V: TRBV19
J: TRBJ1-4

CDR3: CASSFGDYIYEQYF
V: TRBV7-2
J: TRBJ2-7

CDR3: CSARGLGNEQFF
V: TRBV29-1
J: TRBJ2-1